A single sample gave rise to the 26 T cell receptor beta chains below, sequenced in a study of OX40 agonist ivuxolimab in advanced cancers. Library preparation used the immunoSEQ multiplex PCR assay. Entries here come from immuneACCESS through TCRdb and include only in-frame sequences with V and J called. Some clones fail to appear in such tables; in the studies checked, an unresolved V gene covers under half of the shortfall, and the cause of the remainder is unknown. The sample table lists 65,000 to 80,000 clones, 90% of them with a count of one. The ten largest make up 0.69% of the sample. The sequences come from CD4+ or CD8+ T cells sorted from blood, collected in a trial of the OX40 agonist ivuxolimab. The receptors derive from an adult with an advanced solid tumor such as melanoma, head and neck, liver or kidney cancer.

CDR3 sequence: CASSLSQGNNNEQFF. The CDR3 bases are TGTGCCAGCAGCTTATCCCAGGGGAACAACAATGAGCAGTTCTTC. The rearrangement uses TRBV7-3 and TRBJ2-1; tentatively, D is TRBD1 (6 bases). The CDR3 is made up of 15 amino acids. The germline CDR1 and CDR2 sequences are SGHTA and FQGTGA. Trimming stripped 2 bases from V and 5 bases from J, with 13 bases between.

The V call is TRBV2, the J call TRBJ1-1; no definite D call. The CDR3 extends over 13 amino acids. V dropped 1 base and J dropped 5 bases, with 8 bases sitting between them. Looked up from germline, CDR1 is SNHLY and CDR2 is FYNNEI. The CDR3 sequence: CASSEERRTEAFF. CDR3 DNA sequence: TGTGCCAGCAGTGAAGAGCGGCGGACTGAAGCTTTCTTT.

The CDR3 sequence: CASSVGVGATYEQYF. As DNA, the CDR3 is TGTGCCAGCAGTGTAGGGGTAGGAGCAACCTACGAGCAGTACTTC. The chain combines TRBV6-1 with TRBJ2-7; D might be TRBD1 (5 bases). V lost 4 bases, J lost 2 bases, and 15 bases lay in between. The germline gives CDR1 MNHNS, CDR2 SASEGT. There are 15 residues in the CDR3.

V usage is TRBV27 and J usage is TRBJ1-6, with 10 bases identical to TRBD1. This CDR3 is 14 amino acids long. Trimming removed 6 bases from V and 10 bases from J; junction bases left unmatched: 6. Germline V gives CDR1 MNHEY, CDR2 SMNVEV (reference sequence). Here the CDR3 DNA reads TGTGCCAGCAGCCGGGACAGGGGAGGATCACCCCTCCACTTT. Translation: CASSRDRGGSPLHF.

The V call is TRBV10-3, the J call TRBJ2-1; 12 positions match TRBD2. V lost 5 bases to trimming and J lost 0 bases; unmatched junction nucleotides: 8. The CDR3 spans 18 residues. Germline-derived CDR1 and CDR2 are ENHRY and SYGVKD. The CDR3: CAISYWTSGKSSYNEQFF. The CDR3 DNA is TGTGCCATCAGTTACTGGACTAGCGGGAAGAGCTCCTACAATGAGCAGTTCTTC.

V gene TRBV7-3 combines with J gene TRBJ2-3; D is perhaps TRBD1 or TRBD2 (5 bases each). Between the trimmed V and J ends, which lost 3 bases and 3 bases, there was a span of 13 bases. This CDR3 spans 15 amino acids. The germline CDR1 and CDR2 sequences are SGHTA and FQGTGA. CDR3 region: CASSLSGQLTDTQYF. The CDR3 nucleotides are TGTGCCAGCAGCTTGAGCGGACAACTAACAGATACGCAGTATTTT. Full variable domain (outside the CDR3, taken from reference TRBV7-3 and TRBJ2-3): GAGVSQTPSNKVTEKGKYVELRCDPISGHTALYWYRQSLGQGPEFLIYFQGTGAADDSGLPNDRFFAVRPEGSVSTLKIQRTERGDSAVYLCASSLSGQLTDTQYFGPGTRLTVL.

The chain couples TRBV5-1 to TRBJ1-5, with unresolved D. CDR3 length equals 14 residues. Deletions cut 0 bases from V and 5 bases from J, with 9 bases between. CDR1 and CDR2 from the germline V gene are SGHRS and YFSETQ. CDR3 region: CASSLDTLDQPQHF. The CDR3 DNA sequence: TGCGCCAGCAGCTTGGACACCCTAGATCAGCCCCAGCATTTT.

The chain has TRBV10-2 and TRBJ2-1, with TRBD2 matching 9 bases. The trim removed 6 bases at V and 0 bases at J, leaving 15 bases unmatched. Per germline, CDR1 WSHSY and CDR2 SAAADI. The CDR3 length is 19 residues. The CDR3 region is CASRDRFGLASSSYNEQFF. In DNA, the CDR3 is TGCGCCAGCAGGGACAGGTTCGGACTAGCGAGTAGCTCCTACAATGAGCAGTTCTTC.

The V and J genes are TRBV7-2 and TRBJ2-7; tentatively, D is TRBD1 (6 bases). The CDR3 is made up of 13 amino acids. V was trimmed by 7 bases and J by 3 bases, leaving 13 bases between them. Germline CDR1 SGHTA, CDR2 FQGNSA. The CDR3: CASTRGTVYEQYF. Written as DNA, the CDR3 is TGTGCCAGCACCAGGGGAACCGTCTACGAGCAGTACTTC.

This clone was recorded once. The rearrangement links TRBV28 to TRBJ2-7; D call uncertain. This CDR3 is built from 14 residues. The V end lost 2 bases, the J end lost 1 base, and 9 bases lay between the germline ends. Germline loops: CDR1 MDHEN, CDR2 SYDVKM. The CDR3 bases are TGTGCCAGCAGTTTAGTCCCTTTATCCTACGAGCAGTACTTC. Its translation is CASSLVPLSYEQYF.

This chain connects TRBV19 to TRBJ2-2, with D tentatively TRBD1 or TRBD2 (5 bases each). Germline V gene sequence: CDR1 LNHDA, CDR2 SQIVND (reference sequence). The CDR3 covers 12 residues. V shed 8 bases and J shed 5 bases, with 9 bases lying between them. The CDR3 reads CASAWGTGELFF. The CDR3 DNA is TGTGCCAGTGCGTGGGGGACCGGGGAGCTGTTTTTT. The full variable domain, completed using reference TRBV19 and TRBJ2-2, is DGGITQSPKYLFRKEGQNVTLSCEQNLNHDAMYWYRQDPGQGLRLIYYSQIVNDFQKGDIAEGYSVSREKKESFPLTVTSAQKNPTAFYLCASAWGTGELFFGEGSRLTVL.

This chain connects TRBV4-2 to TRBJ1-4, with D maybe TRBD1 (5 bases). Germline-derived CDR1 and CDR2 are LGHNA and YNFKEQ. Trimming shortened V by 4 bases and J by 7 bases, and 19 bases separated the two germline ends. The CDR3 sequence is 16 residues long. The CDR3 region has the DNA TGTGCCAGCAGCCTACGTGAAGCAGGGTCCGGTGAAAAACTGTTTTTT. This encodes CASSLREAGSGEKLFF.

This sequence joins TRBV5-4 and TRBJ1-2, with 7 bases fitting TRBD1. Germline loops: CDR1 SGHNT, CDR2 YYREEE (reference sequence). The CDR3 consists of 15 residues. Losses at the gene ends were 4 bases for V and 4 bases for J; bases not matched to a gene: 10. CDR3 residues: CASSPTGDSRYGYTF. CDR3 nucleotides: TGTGCCAGCAGCCCCACCGGGGACAGTCGCTATGGCTACACCTTC.

This clone showed up just once. The CDR3 sequence is CASSLSAERYNEQFF. Written as DNA, the CDR3 is TGTGCCAGCAGCTTGTCCGCGGAGAGATACAATGAGCAGTTCTTC. The chain joins TRBV7-3 to TRBJ2-1; no clear D gene. CDR3 length: 15 residues. Germline V gives CDR1 SGHTA, CDR2 FQGTGA. The V and J ends lost 3 bases and 4 bases respectively, with 13 bases between them.

The V call is TRBV18, the J call TRBJ2-2; D may be TRBD1 (5 bases). Germline CDR1 reads KGHSH; CDR2 reads LQKENI. Trimming pared 2 bases from V and 7 bases from J, leaving 11 bases between. This CDR3 spans 14 amino acids. CDR3 amino acids: CASSPSQGDGELFF. The CDR3 DNA follows: TGTGCCAGCTCACCAAGCCAGGGCGACGGGGAGCTGTTTTTT.

The chain is built from TRBV28 and TRBJ1-5; D remains ambiguous. Deletions cut 3 bases from V and 4 bases from J, with 10 bases between. Germline V gene sequence: CDR1 MDHEN, CDR2 SYDVKM. The CDR3 totals 14 residues. The CDR3 loop is CASSFRARNQPQHF. The CDR3 DNA follows: TGTGCCAGCAGTTTTAGGGCGAGAAATCAGCCCCAGCATTTT. Based on the CDR3 plus reference TRBV28 and TRBJ1-5, the full variable domain is DVKVTQSSRYLVKRTGEKVFLECVQDMDHENMFWYRQDPGLGLRLIYFSYDVKMKEKGDIPEGYSVSREKKERFSLILESASTNQTSMYLCASSFRARNQPQHFGDGTRLSIL.

V usage is TRBV18 and J usage is TRBJ1-1; TRBD1 might be the D (5 bases). V gave up 5 bases and J gave up 0 bases, with 7 bases separating them. The CDR3 extends over 13 amino acids. Germline CDR1 and CDR2: KGHSH and LQKENI. CDR3 sequence (DNA): TGTGCCAGCTCAGGGACTGTGAACACTGAAGCTTTCTTT. Protein sequence: CASSGTVNTEAFF.

This chain links TRBV11-3 with TRBJ1-1; D is unresolved. The germline V gene encodes CDR1 SGHNT and CDR2 YENEEA. This CDR3 spans 13 amino acids. V was clipped by 5 bases and J by 3 bases, with 10 bases between them. The CDR3 DNA sequence: TGTGCCAGCAGCATTGGACCTTACACTGAAGCTTTCTTT. Protein: CASSIGPYTEAFF.

The chain carries TRBV28 and TRBJ2-1, with TRBD2 identical over 12 bases. This CDR3 spans 15 amino acids. Germline-derived CDR1 and CDR2 are MDHEN and SYDVKM. Losses at the gene ends were 5 bases for V and 6 bases for J; bases not matched to a gene: 5. CDR3 residues: CASSPRLAGANEQFF. In DNA form, the CDR3 reads TGTGCCAGCAGTCCCCGACTAGCGGGAGCCAATGAGCAGTTCTTC. Filled out from reference TRBV28 and TRBJ2-1, the complete variable domain reads DVKVTQSSRYLVKRTGEKVFLECVQDMDHENMFWYRQDPGLGLRLIYFSYDVKMKEKGDIPEGYSVSREKKERFSLILESASTNQTSMYLCASSPRLAGANEQFFGPGTRLTVL.

The V and J genes are TRBV7-6 and TRBJ2-1; D not certain. This CDR3 is built from 15 residues. Between the trimmed V and J ends, which lost 5 bases and 3 bases, there was a span of 14 bases. Germline V lookup: CDR1 SGHVS, CDR2 FNYEAQ. The CDR3 here is CASSPQKLSYNEQFF. The CDR3 nucleotides read TGTGCCAGCAGCCCCCAAAAGTTAAGCTACAATGAGCAGTTCTTC.

This chain joins TRBV11-3 and TRBJ2-7, with TRBD2 as a possible D gene (6 bases). The CDR3 is 15 residues long. V was trimmed by 6 bases and J by 0 bases, leaving 15 bases between them. Germline CDR1 and CDR2: SGHNT and YENEEA. The CDR3 loop is CASRIAAGVSYEQYF. As DNA, the CDR3 is TGTGCCAGCAGGATAGCGGCCGGGGTCTCCTACGAGCAGTACTTC.

The rearrangement links TRBV6-1 to TRBJ2-1; D is perhaps TRBD2 (6 bases). The length of the CDR3 is 15 residues. Trimming removed 4 bases at V and 12 bases at J, with 22 bases between. Germline V gene data show CDR1 as MNHNS and CDR2 as SASEGT. The CDR3 coding sequence is TGTGCCAGCAGTGCTCCGGGACTTCAAGGGGTTGGGCAGTTCTTC. It specifies CASSAPGLQGVGQFF.

The chain uses TRBV19 and TRBJ1-5; TRBD1 aligns across 8 bases. Germline-derived CDR1 and CDR2 are LNHDA and SQIVND (reference sequence). The V and J ends lost 4 bases and 5 bases, in that order; junction bases with no gene match: 1. CDR3 length: 13 amino acids. Here the CDR3 reads CASSTDRDQPQHF. The CDR3 region has the DNA TGTGCCAGTAGTACGGACAGGGATCAGCCCCAGCATTTT.

The genes are TRBV7-2 and TRBJ2-5; TRBD2 matches 13 bases. V gave up 2 bases and J gave up 5 bases; unmatched junction bases: 5. CDR1 is SGHTA and CDR2 is FQGNSA in the germline V gene. The CDR3 totals 16 residues. The CDR3 coding sequence is TGTGCCAGCAGCTTAAATCAACTAGCGGGAGGGGAGACCCAGTACTTC. Amino acid sequence: CASSLNQLAGGETQYF.

A remark on this clone: One end of the junction does not line up with germline, which may come from a read error. This rearrangement joins TRBV14 to TRBJ1-2, with D possibly being TRBD1 (6 bases). CDR3 length: 13 residues. Germline V gene lookup returns CDR1 SGHDN and CDR2 FVKESK. CDR3 sequence: CASSEDRTYGYTF. The CDR3, as DNA: TGTGCCAGCAGCGAAGACAGGACCTATGGCTACACCTTC. The whole variable domain, remainder taken from reference TRBV14 and TRBJ1-2, is EAGVTQFPSHSVIEKGQTVTLRCDPISGHDNLYWYRRVMGKEIKFLLHFVKESKQDESGMPNNRFLAERTGGTYSTLKVQPAELEDSGVYFCASSEDRTYGYTFGSGTRLTVV.

This chain uses TRBV28 with TRBJ2-2; 8 nucleotides align to TRBD1. The germline V gene has CDR1 MDHEN and CDR2 SYDVKM. The CDR3 totals 16 residues. Unmatched junction bases numbered 8, after V lost 7 bases and J lost 1 base. Written as DNA, the CDR3 is TGTGCCAGCACCCATACAGGACAGGGGAACACCGGGGAGCTGTTTTTT. It codes for CASTHTGQGNTGELFF.